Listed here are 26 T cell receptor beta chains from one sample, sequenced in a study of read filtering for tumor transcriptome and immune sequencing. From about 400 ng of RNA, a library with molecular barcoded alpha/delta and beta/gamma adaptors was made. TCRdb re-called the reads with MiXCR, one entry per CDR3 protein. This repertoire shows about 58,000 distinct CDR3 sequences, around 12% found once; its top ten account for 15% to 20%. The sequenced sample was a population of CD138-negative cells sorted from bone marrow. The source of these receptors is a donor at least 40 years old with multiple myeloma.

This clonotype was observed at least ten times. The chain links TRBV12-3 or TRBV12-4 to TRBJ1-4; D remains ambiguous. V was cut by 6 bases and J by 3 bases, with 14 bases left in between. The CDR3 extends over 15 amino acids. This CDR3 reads CASRFPGSSNEKLFF. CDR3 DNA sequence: TGTGCCAGCAGATTCCCGGGCTCCTCTAATGAAAAACTGTTTTTT.

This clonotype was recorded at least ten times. CDR3 region: CATSEPGQSNQPQHF. The CDR3 bases are TGTGCCACCAGTGAACCGGGACAGAGCAATCAGCCCCAGCATTTT. The chain carries TRBV24-1 and TRBJ1-5; 7 nucleotides agree with TRBD1. Germline loops: CDR1 KGHDR, CDR2 SFDVKD. The trim removed 4 bases at V and 1 base at J, leaving 3 bases unmatched. This CDR3 comprises 15 residues.

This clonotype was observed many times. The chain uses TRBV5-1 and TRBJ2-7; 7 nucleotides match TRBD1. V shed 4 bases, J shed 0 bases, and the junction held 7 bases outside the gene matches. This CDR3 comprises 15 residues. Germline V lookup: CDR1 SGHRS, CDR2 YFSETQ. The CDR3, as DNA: TGCGCCAGCAGCCCCTTTTCAGGGGGCTCCTACGAGCAGTACTTC. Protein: CASSPFSGGSYEQYF.

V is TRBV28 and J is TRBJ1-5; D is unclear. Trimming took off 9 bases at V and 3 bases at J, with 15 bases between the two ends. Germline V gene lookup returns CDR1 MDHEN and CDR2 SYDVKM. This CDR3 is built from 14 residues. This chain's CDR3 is CASVVQPPNQPQHF. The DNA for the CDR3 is TGTGCCAGTGTGGTGCAGCCCCCCAATCAGCCCCAGCATTTT.

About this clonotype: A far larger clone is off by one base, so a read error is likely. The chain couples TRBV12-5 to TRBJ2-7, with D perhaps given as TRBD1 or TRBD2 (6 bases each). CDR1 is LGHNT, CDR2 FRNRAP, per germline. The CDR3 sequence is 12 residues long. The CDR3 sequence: CASSRGRGEQYF. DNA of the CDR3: TGTGCCAGCAGTCGGGGGCGGGGCGAGCAGTACTTC.

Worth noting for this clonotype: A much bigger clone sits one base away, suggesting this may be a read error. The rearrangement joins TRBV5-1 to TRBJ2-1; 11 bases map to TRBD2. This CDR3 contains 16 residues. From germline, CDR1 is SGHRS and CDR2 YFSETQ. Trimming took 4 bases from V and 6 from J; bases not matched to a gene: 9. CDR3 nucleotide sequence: TGCGCCAGCAGCCCGCGACTAGCGGGGAGTCCCAATGAGCAGTTCTTC. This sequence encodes CASSPRLAGSPNEQFF.

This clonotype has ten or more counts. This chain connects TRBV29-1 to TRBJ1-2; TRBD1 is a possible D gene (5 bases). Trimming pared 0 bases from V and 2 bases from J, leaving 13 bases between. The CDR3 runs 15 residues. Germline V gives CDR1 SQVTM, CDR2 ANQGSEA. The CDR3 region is CSVEELGGRNYGYTF. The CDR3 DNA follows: TGCAGCGTTGAAGAATTGGGGGGACGGAACTATGGCTACACCTTC. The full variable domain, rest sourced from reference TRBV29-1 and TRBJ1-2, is SAVISQKPSRDICQRGTSLTIQCQVDSQVTMMFWYRQQPGQSLTLIATANQGSEATYESGFVIDKFPISRPNLTFSTLTVSNMSPEDSSIYLCSVEELGGRNYGYTFGSGTRLTVV.

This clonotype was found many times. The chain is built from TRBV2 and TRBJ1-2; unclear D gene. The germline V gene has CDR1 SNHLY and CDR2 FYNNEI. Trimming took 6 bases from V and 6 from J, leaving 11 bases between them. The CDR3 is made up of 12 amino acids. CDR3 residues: CASSAWLDGYTF. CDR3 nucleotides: TGTGCCAGCAGCGCTTGGTTGGATGGCTACACCTTC.

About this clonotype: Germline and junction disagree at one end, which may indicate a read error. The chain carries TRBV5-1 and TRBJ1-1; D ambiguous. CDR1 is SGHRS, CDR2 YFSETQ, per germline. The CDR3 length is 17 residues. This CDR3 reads CASSFGPYGSQNTEALF. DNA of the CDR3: TGCGCCAGCAGCTTCGGTCCTTATGGGAGCCAGAACACTGAAGCTCTCTTT. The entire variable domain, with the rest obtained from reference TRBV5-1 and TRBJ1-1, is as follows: KAGVTQTPRYLIKTRGQQVTLSCSPISGHRSVSWYQQTPGQGLQFLFEYFSETQRNKGNFPGRFSGRQFSNSRSEMNVSTLELGDSALYLCASSFGPYGSQNTEALFGQGTRLTVV.

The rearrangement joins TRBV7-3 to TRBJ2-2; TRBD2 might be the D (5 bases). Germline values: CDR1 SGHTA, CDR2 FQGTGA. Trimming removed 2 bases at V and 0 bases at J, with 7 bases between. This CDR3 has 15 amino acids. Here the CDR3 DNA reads TGTGCCAGCAGCTTACTAGCCGCGAACACCGGGGAGCTGTTTTTT. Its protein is CASSLLAANTGELFF.

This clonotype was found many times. The DNA of the CDR3 is TGTGCCATCAGTGGGGACCGAAATGAGCAGTTCTTC. Residues: CAISGDRNEQFF. This chain joins TRBV10-3 and TRBJ2-1; D possibly uses TRBD1 or TRBD2 (5 bases each). There are 12 residues in the CDR3. From germline, CDR1 is ENHRY and CDR2 SYGVKD. Trimming left V 4 bases short and J 7 bases short, with 8 bases between.

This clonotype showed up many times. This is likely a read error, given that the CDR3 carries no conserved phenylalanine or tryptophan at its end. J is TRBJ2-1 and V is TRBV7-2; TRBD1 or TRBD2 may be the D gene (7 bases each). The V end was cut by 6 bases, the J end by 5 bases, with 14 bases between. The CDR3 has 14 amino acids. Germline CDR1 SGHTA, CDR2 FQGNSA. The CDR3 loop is CASRGRGPNNEQFS. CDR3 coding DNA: TGTGCCAGCAGGGGGAGGGGGCCCAACAATGAGCAGTTCTCC.

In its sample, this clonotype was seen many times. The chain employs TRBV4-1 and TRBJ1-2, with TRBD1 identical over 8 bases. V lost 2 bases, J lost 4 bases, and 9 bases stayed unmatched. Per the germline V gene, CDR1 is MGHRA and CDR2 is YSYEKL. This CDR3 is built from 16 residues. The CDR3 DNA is TGCGCCAGCAGCCAACCCGGACAGGGAAGGATCTATGGCTACACCTTC. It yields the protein CASSQPGQGRIYGYTF.

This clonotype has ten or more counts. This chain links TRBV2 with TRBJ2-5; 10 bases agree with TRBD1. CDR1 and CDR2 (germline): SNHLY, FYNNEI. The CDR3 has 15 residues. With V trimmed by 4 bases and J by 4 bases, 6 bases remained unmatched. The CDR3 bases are TGTGCCAGCAGTGGGACAGGGGGGGTTCGAGAGACCCAGTACTTC. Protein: CASSGTGGVRETQYF.

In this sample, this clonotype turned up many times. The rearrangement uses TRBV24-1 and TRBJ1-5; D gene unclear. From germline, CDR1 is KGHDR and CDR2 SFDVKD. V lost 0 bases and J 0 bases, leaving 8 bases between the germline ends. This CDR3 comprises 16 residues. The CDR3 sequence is CATSDLKGDSNQPQHF. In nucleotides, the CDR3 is TGTGCCACCAGTGATTTGAAAGGCGATAGCAATCAGCCCCAGCATTTT.

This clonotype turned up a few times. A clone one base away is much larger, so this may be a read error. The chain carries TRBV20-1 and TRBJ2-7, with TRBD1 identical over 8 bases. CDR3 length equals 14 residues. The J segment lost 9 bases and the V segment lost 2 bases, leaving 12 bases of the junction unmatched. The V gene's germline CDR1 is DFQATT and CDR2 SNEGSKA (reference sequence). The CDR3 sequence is CSARPGTGVHGQYF. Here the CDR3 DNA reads TGCAGTGCTAGACCTGGGACAGGTGTCCACGGGCAGTACTTC.

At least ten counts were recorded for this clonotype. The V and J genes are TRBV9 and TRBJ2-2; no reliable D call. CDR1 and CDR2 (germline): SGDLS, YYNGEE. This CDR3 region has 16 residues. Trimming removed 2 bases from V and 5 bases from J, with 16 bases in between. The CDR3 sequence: CASSVGPQPLTGELFF. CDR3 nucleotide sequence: TGTGCCAGCAGCGTTGGACCACAGCCACTAACCGGGGAGCTGTTTTTT.

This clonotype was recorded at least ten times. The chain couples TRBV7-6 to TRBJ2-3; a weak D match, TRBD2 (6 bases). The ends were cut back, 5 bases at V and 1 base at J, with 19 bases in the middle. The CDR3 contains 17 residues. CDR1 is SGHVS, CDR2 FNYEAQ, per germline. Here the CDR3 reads CASSRMGTLLGTDTQYF. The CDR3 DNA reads TGTGCCAGCAGCCGAATGGGGACTTTGTTGGGCACAGATACGCAGTATTTT.

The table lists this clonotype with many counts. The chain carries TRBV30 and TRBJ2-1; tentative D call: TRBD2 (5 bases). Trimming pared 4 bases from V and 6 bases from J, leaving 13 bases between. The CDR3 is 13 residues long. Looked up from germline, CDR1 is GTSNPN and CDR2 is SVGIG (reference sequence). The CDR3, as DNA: TGTGCCTGGATGAGGAGCGCGGGCAATGAGCAGTTCTTC. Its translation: CAWMRSAGNEQFF. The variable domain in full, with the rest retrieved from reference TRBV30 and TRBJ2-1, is SQTIHQWPATLVQPVGSPLSLECTVEGTSNPNLYWYRQAAGRGLQLLFYSVGIGQISSEVPQNLSASRPQDRQFILSSKKLLLSDSGFYLCAWMRSAGNEQFFGPGTRLTVL.

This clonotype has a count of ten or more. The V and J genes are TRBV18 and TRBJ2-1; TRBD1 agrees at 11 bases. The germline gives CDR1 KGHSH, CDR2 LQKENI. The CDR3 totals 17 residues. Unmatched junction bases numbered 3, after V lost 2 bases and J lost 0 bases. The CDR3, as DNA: TGTGCCAGCTCACCAGGGACAGGGGGGAGCTCCTACAATGAGCAGTTCTTC. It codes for CASSPGTGGSSYNEQFF.

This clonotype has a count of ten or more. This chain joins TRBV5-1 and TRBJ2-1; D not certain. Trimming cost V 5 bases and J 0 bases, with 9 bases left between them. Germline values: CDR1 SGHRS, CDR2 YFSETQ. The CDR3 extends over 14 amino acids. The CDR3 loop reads CASRGISSYNEQFF. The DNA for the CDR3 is TGCGCCAGCAGAGGCATTAGCTCCTACAATGAGCAGTTCTTC.

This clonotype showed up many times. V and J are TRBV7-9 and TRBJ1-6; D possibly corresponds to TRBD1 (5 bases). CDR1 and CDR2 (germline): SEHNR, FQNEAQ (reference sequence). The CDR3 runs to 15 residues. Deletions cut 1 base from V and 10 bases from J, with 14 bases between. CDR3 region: CASSLGGTGRSPLHF. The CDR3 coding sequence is TGTGCCAGCAGCTTAGGAGGGACCGGACGGTCACCCCTCCACTTT.

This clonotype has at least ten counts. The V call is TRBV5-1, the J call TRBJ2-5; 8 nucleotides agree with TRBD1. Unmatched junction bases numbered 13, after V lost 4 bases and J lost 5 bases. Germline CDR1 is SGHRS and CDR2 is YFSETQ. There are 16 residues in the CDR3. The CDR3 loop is CASSLPQTGAAETQYF. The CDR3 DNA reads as TGCGCCAGCAGCCTCCCTCAGACAGGGGCGGCGGAGACCCAGTACTTC.

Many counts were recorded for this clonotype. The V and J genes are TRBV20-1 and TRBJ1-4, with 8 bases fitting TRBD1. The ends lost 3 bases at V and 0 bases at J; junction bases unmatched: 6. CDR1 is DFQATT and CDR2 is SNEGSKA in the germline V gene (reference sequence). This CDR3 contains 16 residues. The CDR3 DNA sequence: TGCAGTGCTAGGAGGACAGGGCATGCAACTAATGAAAAACTGTTTTTT. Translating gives CSARRTGHATNEKLFF.

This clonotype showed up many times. The CDR3 spells CASSTPGGYEQYF. For the CDR3, the DNA is TGTGCCAGCTCGACACCAGGGGGCTACGAGCAGTACTTC. The V and J genes are TRBV18 and TRBJ2-7; TRBD1 agrees at 7 bases. Germline V lookup: CDR1 KGHSH, CDR2 LQKENI. This CDR3 spans 13 amino acids. Trimming cost V 6 bases and J 3 bases; bases outside gene matches: 5.

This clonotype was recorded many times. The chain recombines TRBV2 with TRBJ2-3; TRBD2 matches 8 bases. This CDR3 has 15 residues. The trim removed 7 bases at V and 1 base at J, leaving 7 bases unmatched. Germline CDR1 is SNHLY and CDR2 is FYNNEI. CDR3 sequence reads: CASNRDSGGTDTQYF. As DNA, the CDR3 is TGTGCCAGCAACCGGGATAGCGGGGGCACAGATACGCAGTATTTT.